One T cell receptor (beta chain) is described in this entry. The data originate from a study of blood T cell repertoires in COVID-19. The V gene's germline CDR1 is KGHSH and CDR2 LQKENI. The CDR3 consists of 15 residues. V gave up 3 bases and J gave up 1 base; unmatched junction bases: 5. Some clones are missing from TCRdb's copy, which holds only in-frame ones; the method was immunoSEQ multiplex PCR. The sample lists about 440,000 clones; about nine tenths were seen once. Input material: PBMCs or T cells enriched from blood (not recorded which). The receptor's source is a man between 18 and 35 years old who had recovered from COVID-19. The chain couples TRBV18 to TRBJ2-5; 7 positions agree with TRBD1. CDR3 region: CASSPPRTGQETQYF. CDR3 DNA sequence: TGTGCCAGCTCACCCCCCCGGACAGGCCAAGAGACCCAGTACTTC.